The next 5 T cell receptor beta chains were all read from a single sample in a study of OX40 agonist ivuxolimab in advanced cancers. TCRdb's table, derived via immunoSEQ multiplex PCR, lists solely in-frame clones and lacks some. The table lists around 38,000 clones, 92% of them singletons, with 8.5% to 10% in the top ten. The material was CD4+ or CD8+ T cells sorted from blood, obtained in a trial of the OX40 agonist ivuxolimab. The receptors originated from an adult with an advanced solid tumor such as melanoma, head and neck, liver or kidney cancer.

This chain joins TRBV7-9 and TRBJ2-2, with D tentatively TRBD2 (6 bases). Trimming removed 3 bases at V and 0 bases at J, with 11 bases between. The CDR3 is made up of 16 amino acids. The V gene's germline CDR1 is SEHNR and CDR2 FQNEAQ (reference sequence). CDR3 sequence (DNA): TGTGCCAGCAGCTTCTTTGCGGGGCCGAACACCGGGGAGCTGTTTTTT. Translation: CASSFFAGPNTGELFF.

The chain couples TRBV27 to TRBJ1-1; D gene ambiguous. Trimming removed 2 bases at V and 1 base at J, with 8 bases between. The CDR3 spans 14 residues. CDR1 and CDR2 from the germline V gene are MNHEY and SMNVEV (reference sequence). CDR3 loop: CASSLRLENTEAFF. The CDR3 DNA is TGTGCCAGCAGTTTAAGGCTGGAGAACACTGAAGCTTTCTTT.

This chain uses TRBV6-5 with TRBJ1-1; D gene ambiguous. With 5 bases removed from V and 0 bases from J, the gap between germline ends came to 10 bases. Per the germline V gene, CDR1 is MNHEY and CDR2 is SVGAGI. The CDR3 has 14 residues. This CDR3 reads CASSLRTVNTEAFF. DNA of the CDR3: TGTGCCAGCAGTCTCCGGACGGTGAACACTGAAGCTTTCTTT.

The chain has TRBV7-9 and TRBJ2-1, with 9 bases identical to TRBD1. Trimming cost V 5 bases and J 6 bases; bases outside gene matches: 8. CDR3 length equals 15 residues. CDR1 is SEHNR and CDR2 is FQNEAQ in the germline V gene (reference sequence). CDR3 region: CASSLTGGRFNEQFF. The DNA for the CDR3 is TGTGCCAGCAGCCTAACAGGGGGCCGTTTCAATGAGCAGTTCTTC.

The chain combines TRBV19 with TRBJ2-7; D unclear. CDR1 is LNHDA, CDR2 SQIVND, per germline (reference sequence). Deletions cut 0 bases from V and 3 bases from J, with 9 bases between. The CDR3 runs to 14 residues. DNA for the CDR3: TGTGCCAGTAGTATAGATCTATGGGGCTACGAGCAGTACTTC. This sequence encodes CASSIDLWGYEQYF.